This T cell receptor (beta chain) comes out of a study of identifying expanded T cells in peripheral blood. V was clipped by 4 bases and J by 7 bases; unmatched bases: 14. This CDR3 has 15 amino acids. Looked up from germline, CDR1 is GTSNPN and CDR2 is SVGIG (reference sequence). TCRdb's table, derived via immunoSEQ multiplex PCR, lists solely in-frame clones and lacks some. This repertoire shows tens of thousands of clones, approximately 87% found once; its top ten account for about 4.5%. This receptor was obtained from a person aged 18 to 70 in good health. This sequence joins TRBV30 and TRBJ2-5, with 8 bases aligning to TRBD2. The source material was blood. CDR3 amino acids: CAWTPPGLVSLTQYF. CDR3 bases: TGTGCCTGGACCCCTCCGGGACTAGTGTCATTGACCCAGTACTTC.